The clone carrying this T cell receptor (beta chain) came up many times. Its specificity is not known. The data belong to a study of T cell repertoires in cytomegalovirus infection. About the research overall: Signatures in public TCR beta sequences pointed to both CMV infection and matching HLA type.

The CDR3 totals 13 residues. Between the trimmed V and J ends, which lost 7 bases and 1 base, there was a span of 11 bases. Looked up from germline, CDR1 is SGHVS and CDR2 is FQNEAQ. Study-wide results and caveats: HLA-C-restricted TCR beta clonotypes specific for CMV led the ex vivo response. Adding up the frequency of public TCR beta families identified people who carried CMV plus the relevant HLA.

TCRdb used MiXCR to reprocess the reads, holding one entry per CDR3 protein. The sample yields about 400,000 distinct CDR3 sequences, roughly 18% seen once. Sequenced sample: PBMCs. The clonotype originates from a human donor in good health (CMV status not recorded). Some clones in this sample may be carry-over from other donors' samples. The chain combines TRBV7-8 with TRBJ2-7; D perhaps matches TRBD2 (6 bases). The CDR3 region has the DNA TGTGCCAGCACCGCGGGGACTTCCTACGAGCAGTACTTC. Its translation is CASTAGTSYEQYF.